What follows are 30 T cell receptor beta chains derived from one specimen sequenced in a study of blood T cell repertoires in COVID-19. Generated by immunoSEQ multiplex PCR, the TCRdb table keeps only in-frame clones and is missing some. This sample yields about 210,000 clones, of which around 87% are seen a single time; about 6% belongs to the top ten. The sample taken for sequencing was peripheral blood. The receptors come from a man aged 55-75 years who had recovered from COVID-19.

This clone was recorded only once. This chain connects TRBV6-5 to TRBJ1-5, with 9 bases identical to TRBD1. J was trimmed by 5 bases and V by 5 bases; bases with no gene match: 7. The germline CDR1 and CDR2 sequences are MNHEY and SVGAGI. The CDR3 runs 15 residues. For the CDR3, the DNA is TGTGCCAGCAGTAATTCAGACAGGGGGTATCAGCCCCAGCATTTT. Residues: CASSNSDRGYQPQHF.

The chain combines TRBV19 with TRBJ1-1; 7 bases align to TRBD1. The CDR3 is made up of 14 amino acids. Germline V gives CDR1 LNHDA, CDR2 SQIVND (reference sequence). V was pared by 4 bases and J by 4 bases, with 6 bases of the junction left unmatched. The CDR3 DNA is TGTGCCAGTAGTAGACAGGGAGTCGGCACTGAAGCTTTCTTT. As protein: CASSRQGVGTEAFF.

The chain recombines TRBV5-6 with TRBJ1-2, with a possible D match to TRBD1 (5 bases). Germline CDR1 reads SGHDT; CDR2 reads YYEEEE. CDR3 length equals 15 residues. V lost 4 bases to trimming and J lost 4 bases, with 17 bases between them. The CDR3 nucleotides read TGTGCCAGCAGCCCTCGCGGAGGGGAACTCTATGGCTACACCTTC. Translating gives CASSPRGGELYGYTF.

The genes are TRBV6-5 and TRBJ2-5; 7 positions match TRBD1. The CDR3 contains 14 residues. With V trimmed by 5 bases and J by 3 bases, 6 bases remained unmatched. Germline V CDR1 and CDR2: MNHEY, SVGAGI. CDR3 in DNA: TGTGCCAGCAGTATAGGGACAGCTAAAGAGACCCAGTACTTC. It codes for CASSIGTAKETQYF.

V and J are TRBV5-1 and TRBJ2-6; a weak D match, TRBD2 (6 bases). CDR3 size: 17 residues. V gave up 1 base and J gave up 0 bases, with 11 bases separating them. CDR1 and CDR2 from the germline V gene are SGHRS and YFSETQ. The CDR3 here is CASSLLGTYSGANVLTF. In nucleotides, the CDR3 is TGCGCCAGCAGCTTGTTAGGGACTTACTCTGGGGCCAACGTCCTGACTTTC.

The chain links TRBV7-3 to TRBJ1-1; D is unclear. The CDR3 is 16 amino acids. Per the germline V gene, CDR1 is SGHTA and CDR2 is FQGTGA. With 5 bases removed from V and 0 bases from J, the gap between germline ends came to 16 bases. The CDR3 DNA is TGTGCCAGCAGCCGCGACACCTTGAACATGAACACTGAAGCTTTCTTT. Encoded protein: CASSRDTLNMNTEAFF.

The genes are TRBV28 and TRBJ1-3; no clear D gene. This CDR3 spans 14 amino acids. The ends were cut back, 2 bases at V and 1 base at J, with 6 bases in the middle. CDR1 is MDHEN and CDR2 is SYDVKM in the germline V gene. CDR3 residues: CASSLPVSGNTIYF. Written as DNA, the CDR3 is TGTGCCAGCAGTTTACCCGTATCTGGAAACACCATATATTTT.

The J gene is TRBJ2-1, the V gene TRBV3-1 (or the pseudogene TRBV3-2), with D perhaps matching TRBD2 (5 bases). This CDR3 contains 13 residues. Between the trimmed V and J ends, which lost 2 bases and 10 bases, there was a span of 12 bases. CDR1 is LGHDT and CDR2 is YNNKEL in the germline V gene (reference sequence). The CDR3 region has the DNA TGTGCCAGCAGCCAACTACTAGGGCGGGAGCAGTTCTTC. Its protein product is CASSQLLGREQFF.

In its sample, this clone was seen a few times. V usage is TRBV5-8 and J usage is TRBJ2-2, with 7 bases aligning to TRBD2. Per germline, CDR1 SGHTS and CDR2 YDEGEE. This CDR3 is 16 amino acids long. V trimming: 4 bases; J trimming: 6 bases; junction bases outside the gene matches: 12. For the CDR3, the DNA is TGTGCCAGCAGCCCCGGACTAGAATTCTTTCCCGGGGAGCTGTTTTTT. Protein sequence: CASSPGLEFFPGELFF.

This clone appeared a single time. The chain employs TRBV5-1 and TRBJ2-2, with 8 bases fitting TRBD1. The germline CDR1 and CDR2 sequences are SGHRS and YFSETQ. Trimming at V came to 7 bases and at J to 3 bases, leaving 5 bases not matched to a gene. CDR3 length: 14 amino acids. The CDR3 region is CASDRGGDTGELFF. The CDR3 region has the DNA TGCGCCAGCGACAGGGGAGGTGACACCGGGGAGCTGTTTTTT. Complete variable domain (other parts from reference TRBV5-1 and TRBJ2-2): KAGVTQTPRYLIKTRGQQVTLSCSPISGHRSVSWYQQTPGQGLQFLFEYFSETQRNKGNFPGRFSGRQFSNSRSEMNVSTLELGDSALYLCASDRGGDTGELFFGEGSRLTVL.

The rearrangement uses TRBV6-6 and TRBJ1-5; possible D gene TRBD1, 6 bases. The CDR3 is 16 residues long. Trimming pared 6 bases from V and 1 base from J, leaving 16 bases between. In germline, CDR1 is MNHNY, CDR2 SVGAGI (reference sequence). CDR3 nucleotide sequence: TGTGCCAGCAGCAAAGAAGGGGGGGGAAGCAATCAGCCCCAGCATTTT. This encodes CASSKEGGGSNQPQHF.

The chain links TRBV10-1 to TRBJ2-1; the match to TRBD1 covers 9 bases. Per germline, CDR1 WNHNN and CDR2 SYGVQD (reference sequence). The CDR3 contains 15 residues. V was pared by 7 bases and J by 6 bases, with 10 bases of the junction left unmatched. Here the CDR3 DNA reads TGCGCCAGCATTGGGGGACAGGGAGGGGGCAATGAGCAGTTCTTC. Translating it yields CASIGGQGGGNEQFF.

This clone has only one observation. The chain recombines TRBV11-3 with TRBJ2-7; a weak D match, TRBD1 (6 bases). The CDR3 loop spans 12 amino acids. Looked up from germline, CDR1 is SGHNT and CDR2 is YENEEA. V was clipped by 10 bases and J by 2 bases, with 12 bases between them. CDR3 DNA sequence: TGTGCCACCGGGACACTGCCCTACGAGCAGTACTTC. As protein: CATGTLPYEQYF.

This rearrangement joins TRBV6-1 to TRBJ1-5; D is possibly TRBD1 (5 bases). The CDR3 has 15 residues. The V end lost 0 bases, the J end lost 7 bases, and 13 bases lay between the germline ends. Per germline, CDR1 MNHNS and CDR2 SASEGT. The CDR3 DNA sequence: TGTGCCAGCAGTGAAGCGAGTAGGGGAGGACAGCCCCAGCATTTT. This translates into CASSEASRGGQPQHF.

This chain joins TRBV19 and TRBJ1-1; D is unclear. V lost 7 bases and J lost 1, with 16 bases in between. Per the germline V gene, CDR1 is LNHDA and CDR2 is SQIVND (reference sequence). This CDR3 spans 15 amino acids. CDR3 sequence: CASTGRAWRNTEAFF. The CDR3 coding sequence is TGTGCCAGTACCGGTCGCGCGTGGAGGAACACTGAAGCTTTCTTT.

The CDR3 DNA follows: TGTGCCAGCAGCGTAGGAGGGAAGGCCACCGGGGAGCTGTTTTTT. It is translated as CASSVGGKATGELFF. V gene TRBV9 combines with J gene TRBJ2-2; possibly TRBD2 for D (5 bases). V lost 0 bases and J lost 4, with 10 bases in between. This CDR3 is built from 15 residues. Germline V gives CDR1 SGDLS, CDR2 YYNGEE.

The chain is built from TRBV28 and TRBJ2-5; D gene unclear. Per the germline V gene, CDR1 is MDHEN and CDR2 is SYDVKM. The CDR3 runs to 11 residues. The V and J ends lost 5 bases and 6 bases respectively, with 7 bases between them. CDR3 in DNA: TGTGCCAGCAGTCTGGGCAAGACCCAGTACTTC. As protein: CASSLGKTQYF.

The chain combines TRBV29-1 with TRBJ2-1; TRBD2 agrees at 11 bases. The ends lost 2 bases at V and 8 bases at J; junction bases unmatched: 5. In germline, CDR1 is SQVTM, CDR2 ANQGSEA. This CDR3 comprises 14 residues. The CDR3 sequence is CSVETSGGSYEQFF. As DNA, the CDR3 is TGCAGCGTTGAAACTAGCGGGGGAAGTTATGAGCAGTTCTTC.

The CDR3: CASSLVTSGTGELFF. The CDR3 DNA reads as TGCGCCAGCAGCTTGGTGACTAGCGGGACCGGGGAGCTGTTTTTT. The chain uses TRBV5-1 and TRBJ2-2; TRBD2 matches at 10 bases. Per germline, CDR1 SGHRS and CDR2 YFSETQ. The CDR3 is 15 amino acids. The junction had 1 base not matched to a gene; V was cut back by 0 bases and J by 5 bases. Filled out from reference TRBV5-1 and TRBJ2-2, the complete variable domain reads KAGVTQTPRYLIKTRGQQVTLSCSPISGHRSVSWYQQTPGQGLQFLFEYFSETQRNKGNFPGRFSGRQFSNSRSEMNVSTLELGDSALYLCASSLVTSGTGELFFGEGSRLTVL.

CDR3 bases: TGTGCCAGCAGCCAAGGGAGGAGTCAGCCCCAGCATTTT. This gives the protein CASSQGRSQPQHF. The chain uses TRBV3-1 (or the pseudogene TRBV3-2) and TRBJ1-5; D is uncertain. Trimming took off 1 base at V and 6 bases at J, with 7 bases between the two ends. This CDR3 spans 13 amino acids. Germline V lookup: CDR1 LGHDT, CDR2 YNNKEL (reference sequence).

The sample holds one count of this clone. The genes are TRBV6-5 and TRBJ2-2; 9 bases line up with TRBD1. V lost 6 bases and J lost 0; bases outside the gene matches: 2. CDR3 length: 15 amino acids. Germline lookup yields CDR1 MNHEY and CDR2 SVGAGI. The CDR3 is CASRGDRANTGELFF. For the CDR3, the DNA is TGTGCCAGCAGGGGGGACAGGGCGAACACCGGGGAGCTGTTTTTT.

The chain uses TRBV30 and TRBJ2-1; TRBD2 agrees at 10 bases. The CDR3 covers 16 residues. With V trimmed by 4 bases and J by 1 base, 7 bases remained unmatched. Germline CDR1 reads GTSNPN; CDR2 reads SVGIG (reference sequence). The CDR3 DNA is TGTGCCTGGATTAGCGGGAGGAGTAAATCCTACAATGAGCAGTTCTTC. Amino acids: CAWISGRSKSYNEQFF.

The genes are TRBV28 and TRBJ2-7; the match to TRBD1 covers 10 bases. Germline-derived CDR1 and CDR2 are MDHEN and SYDVKM. V lost 5 bases to trimming and J lost 2 bases; unmatched junction nucleotides: 6. This CDR3 region has 15 residues. In nucleotides, the CDR3 is TGTGCCAGCAGTACCGGGACAGGGGCGCCCTACGAGCAGTACTTC. It is translated as CASSTGTGAPYEQYF. The entire variable domain, with the rest obtained from reference TRBV28 and TRBJ2-7, is as follows: DVKVTQSSRYLVKRTGEKVFLECVQDMDHENMFWYRQDPGLGLRLIYFSYDVKMKEKGDIPEGYSVSREKKERFSLILESASTNQTSMYLCASSTGTGAPYEQYFGPGTRLTVT.

The genes are TRBV12-3 or TRBV12-4 and TRBJ1-1; D uncertain. The CDR3 has 11 amino acids. V gave up 7 bases and J gave up 8 bases, with 11 bases separating them. CDR3 DNA sequence: TGTGCCAGCACCCGCACAGTAGAAGCTTTCTTT. Its translation: CASTRTVEAFF.

The CDR3 coding sequence is TGTGCCTGGAGTACCGACCGGACAGGCCTTGGAAACACCATATATTTT. Protein product: CAWSTDRTGLGNTIYF. This chain joins TRBV30 and TRBJ1-3; 7 positions agree with TRBD1. Germline CDR1 is GTSNPN and CDR2 is SVGIG (reference sequence). There are 16 residues in the CDR3. Unmatched junction bases numbered 10, after V lost 2 bases and J lost 3 bases.

The genes are TRBV10-1 and TRBJ2-1, with 10 bases that match TRBD2. Germline loops: CDR1 WNHNN, CDR2 SYGVQD (reference sequence). V lost 2 bases, J lost 0 bases, and 7 bases stayed unmatched. The CDR3 length is 18 residues. CDR3 sequence reads: CASSERGLADSSYNEQFF. CDR3 nucleotide sequence: TGCGCCAGCAGTGAGAGAGGACTAGCGGATAGCTCCTACAATGAGCAGTTCTTC.

The CDR3 is CASSRGQGAREAFF. CDR3 nucleotides: TGTGCCAGCAGTAGAGGACAGGGGGCGAGGGAAGCTTTCTTT. The chain combines TRBV6-4 with TRBJ1-1; the match to TRBD1 covers 11 bases. The CDR3 covers 14 residues. J was trimmed by 8 bases and V by 5 bases; bases with no gene match: 7. Germline V gene data show CDR1 as MRHNA and CDR2 as SNTAGT.

The chain carries TRBV7-7 and TRBJ2-5, with TRBD1 matching 12 bases. The ends lost 6 bases at V and 5 bases at J; junction bases unmatched: 7. CDR3 length equals 15 residues. Germline CDR1 and CDR2: SSHAT and FNYEAQ (reference sequence). The CDR3, as DNA: TGTGCCAGCAGTCCCGGGACAGGGGGCCAGGAGACCCAGTACTTC. Translating gives CASSPGTGGQETQYF.

V and J are TRBV4-2 and TRBJ2-3, with D perhaps matching TRBD2 (6 bases). This CDR3 is 15 amino acids long. The V gene lost 4 bases and the J gene lost 10 bases, with 21 bases spanning the gap. Germline V gene data show CDR1 as LGHNA and CDR2 as YNFKEQ. The CDR3 loop is CASSPGDSLLGSQYF. DNA of the CDR3: TGTGCCAGCAGCCCCGGGGACTCCTTATTGGGATCGCAGTATTTT.

The chain is built from TRBV27 and TRBJ1-3; TRBD1 is a possible D gene (5 bases). Germline V gene data show CDR1 as MNHEY and CDR2 as SMNVEV (reference sequence). The CDR3 totals 15 residues. The V and J ends lost 4 bases and 3 bases respectively, with 13 bases between them. CDR3 sequence reads: CASSSPGNNGNTIYF. The CDR3 DNA reads as TGTGCCAGCAGTTCCCCAGGGAATAATGGAAACACCATATATTTT.